A selection of T cell receptor beta chains follows, all from one sample in a study of preoperative IRX-2 immunotherapy in early breast cancer. Libraries were prepared by immunoSEQ multiplex PCR; TCRdb keeps only in-frame clonotypes and omits some of them. The sample comprises approximately 5,100 clones, about 60% of which are singletons, and around 10% rests with the top ten. This specimen consisted of tumor tissue, obtained before IRX-2 immunotherapy. Receptors originate from a human donor with breast cancer. The CDR3 runs from the conserved cysteine through the conserved F or W. A D gene is named only where the DNA matches it firmly. Rows give clone size only sometimes, using once, few, many, or a class for an expanded clone.

cdr3_aa d_call v_call cdr3_length j_call clone_size
CASSITLAGFWYEQYF TRBD2 TRBV19 16 TRBJ2-7 medium-sized
CASSQAQASFGYTEAFF . TRBV18 17 TRBJ1-1 .
CSVFGRRNEQFF . TRBV29-1 12 TRBJ2-1 .
CASSSQDRYRTDTQYF TRBD1 TRBV25-1 16 TRBJ2-3 .
CAWMTGFNSPLHF . TRBV30 13 TRBJ1-6 .
CASGLAPPGLAGGPSDTQYF TRBD2 TRBV12-5 20 TRBJ2-3 .
CASRDEDLAPIYEQYF . TRBV10-2 16 TRBJ2-7 once
CASSIDSRREQFF . TRBV19 13 TRBJ2-1 .
CASSQGTLWGAGELFF . TRBV6-8 16 TRBJ2-2 few
CASSGTGTAYGYTF TRBD1 TRBV6-8 14 TRBJ1-2 .
CASSPPPAGGLFREQFF TRBD2 TRBV18 17 TRBJ2-1 .
CASSIHTTEQGSGNIQYF . TRBV19 18 TRBJ2-4 .
CASGDGASGNTIYF . TRBV19 14 TRBJ1-3 few
CASSPTGRLAGALSVIF TRBD2 TRBV28 17 TRBJ2-1 .
CASGLLETQYF . TRBV12-5 11 TRBJ2-5 .
CASSLPGRIDEQYF . TRBV28 14 TRBJ2-7 .